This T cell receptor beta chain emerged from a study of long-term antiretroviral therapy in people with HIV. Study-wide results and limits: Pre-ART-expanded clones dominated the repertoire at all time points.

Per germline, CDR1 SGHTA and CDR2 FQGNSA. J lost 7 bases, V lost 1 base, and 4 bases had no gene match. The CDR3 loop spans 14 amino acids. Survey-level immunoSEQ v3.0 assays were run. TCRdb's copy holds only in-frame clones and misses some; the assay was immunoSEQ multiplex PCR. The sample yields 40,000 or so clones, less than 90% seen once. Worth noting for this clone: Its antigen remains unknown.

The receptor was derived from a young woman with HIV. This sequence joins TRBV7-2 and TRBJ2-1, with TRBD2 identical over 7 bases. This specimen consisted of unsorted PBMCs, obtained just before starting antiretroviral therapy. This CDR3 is CASSLELARNEQFF. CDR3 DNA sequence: TGTGCCAGCAGCTTAGAACTAGCGAGGAATGAGCAGTTCTTC.